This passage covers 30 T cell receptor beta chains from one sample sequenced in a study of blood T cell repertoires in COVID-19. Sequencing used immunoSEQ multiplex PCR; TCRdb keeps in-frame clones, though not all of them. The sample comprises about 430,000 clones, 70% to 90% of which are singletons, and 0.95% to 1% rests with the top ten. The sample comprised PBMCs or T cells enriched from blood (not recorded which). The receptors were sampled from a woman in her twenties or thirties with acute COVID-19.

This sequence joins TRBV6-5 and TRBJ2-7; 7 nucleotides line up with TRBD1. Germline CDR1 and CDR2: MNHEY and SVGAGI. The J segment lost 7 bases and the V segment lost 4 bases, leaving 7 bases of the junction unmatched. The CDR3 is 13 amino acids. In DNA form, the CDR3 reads TGTGCCAGCAGTTGGACAGGTAAAAGAGAGCAGTACTTC. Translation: CASSWTGKREQYF.

In DNA, the CDR3 is TGTGCCAGCAGTGAACGGGACAGGGGAGCGCAAGAGACCCAGTACTTC. This codes for CASSERDRGAQETQYF. The chain is built from TRBV6-4 and TRBJ2-5; 10 nucleotides agree with TRBD1. J was trimmed by 2 bases and V by 3 bases; bases with no gene match: 6. Per germline, CDR1 MRHNA and CDR2 SNTAGT. The length of the CDR3 is 16 residues.

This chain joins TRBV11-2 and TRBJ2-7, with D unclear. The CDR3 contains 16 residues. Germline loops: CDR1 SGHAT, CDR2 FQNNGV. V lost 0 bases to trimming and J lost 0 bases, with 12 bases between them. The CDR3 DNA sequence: TGTGCCAGCAGCTTAGATCGGCCCGCTAGCTCCTACGAGCAGTACTTC. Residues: CASSLDRPASSYEQYF.

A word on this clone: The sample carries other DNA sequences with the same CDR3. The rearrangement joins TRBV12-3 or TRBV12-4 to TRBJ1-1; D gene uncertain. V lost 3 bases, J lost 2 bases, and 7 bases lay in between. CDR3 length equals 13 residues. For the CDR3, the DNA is TGTGCCAGCAGTTTGGGCTCAAACACTGAAGCTTTCTTT. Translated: CASSLGSNTEAFF.

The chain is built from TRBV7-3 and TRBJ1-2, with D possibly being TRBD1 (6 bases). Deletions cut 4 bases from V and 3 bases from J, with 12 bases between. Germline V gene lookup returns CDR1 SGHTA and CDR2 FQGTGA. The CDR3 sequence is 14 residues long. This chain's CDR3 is CASSSSGGDYGYTF. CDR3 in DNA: TGTGCCAGCAGCTCATCGGGGGGCGACTATGGCTACACCTTC.

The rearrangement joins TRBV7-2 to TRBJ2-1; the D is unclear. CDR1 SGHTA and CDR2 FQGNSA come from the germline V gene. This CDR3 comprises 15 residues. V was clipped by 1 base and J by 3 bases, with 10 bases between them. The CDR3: CASSLVGRIYNEQFF. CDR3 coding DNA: TGTGCCAGCAGCTTAGTGGGCCGAATCTACAATGAGCAGTTCTTC.

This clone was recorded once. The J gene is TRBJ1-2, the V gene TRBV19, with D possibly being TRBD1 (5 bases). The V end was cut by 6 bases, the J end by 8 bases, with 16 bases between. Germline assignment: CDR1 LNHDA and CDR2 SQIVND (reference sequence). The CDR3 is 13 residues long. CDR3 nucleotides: TGTGCCAGTAGCACGGCCGCGGGGCGAGGCTACACCTTC. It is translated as CASSTAAGRGYTF. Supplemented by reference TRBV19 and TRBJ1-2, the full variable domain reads DGGITQSPKYLFRKEGQNVTLSCEQNLNHDAMYWYRQDPGQGLRLIYYSQIVNDFQKGDIAEGYSVSREKKESFPLTVTSAQKNPTAFYLCASSTAAGRGYTFGSGTRLTVV.

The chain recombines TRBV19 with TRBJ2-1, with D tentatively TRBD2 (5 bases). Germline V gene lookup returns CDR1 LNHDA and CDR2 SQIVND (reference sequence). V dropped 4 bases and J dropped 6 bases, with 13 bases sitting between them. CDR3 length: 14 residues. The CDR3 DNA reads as TGTGCCAGTAGTACCCCAACTAGGAGCAATGAGCAGTTCTTC. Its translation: CASSTPTRSNEQFF.

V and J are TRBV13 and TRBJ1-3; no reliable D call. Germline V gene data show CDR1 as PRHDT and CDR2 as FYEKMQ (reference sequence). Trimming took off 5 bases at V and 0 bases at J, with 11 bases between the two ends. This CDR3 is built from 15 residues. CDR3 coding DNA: TGTGCCAGCAGCGGACGGGAAGCCTCTGGAAACACCATATATTTT. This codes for CASSGREASGNTIYF.

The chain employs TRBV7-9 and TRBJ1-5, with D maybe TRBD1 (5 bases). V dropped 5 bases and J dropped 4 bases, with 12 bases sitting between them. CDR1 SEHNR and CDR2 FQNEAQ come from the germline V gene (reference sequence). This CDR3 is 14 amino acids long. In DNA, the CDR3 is TGTGCCAGCAGCCGGGGGGAATTGAATCAGCCCCAGCATTTT. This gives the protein CASSRGELNQPQHF.

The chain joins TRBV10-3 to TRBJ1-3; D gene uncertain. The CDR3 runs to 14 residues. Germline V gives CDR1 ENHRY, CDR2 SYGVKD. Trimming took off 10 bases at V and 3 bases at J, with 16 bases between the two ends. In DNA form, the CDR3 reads TGTGCCACGTCCTGGGAGCCAAATGGAAACACCATATATTTT. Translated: CATSWEPNGNTIYF.

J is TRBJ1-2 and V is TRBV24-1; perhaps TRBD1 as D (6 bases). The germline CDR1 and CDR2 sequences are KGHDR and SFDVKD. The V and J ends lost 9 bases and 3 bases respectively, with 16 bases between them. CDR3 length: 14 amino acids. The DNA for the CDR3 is TGTGCCACCGGCGGGGGGCCTGGGGACTATGGCTACACCTTC. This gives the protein CATGGGPGDYGYTF.

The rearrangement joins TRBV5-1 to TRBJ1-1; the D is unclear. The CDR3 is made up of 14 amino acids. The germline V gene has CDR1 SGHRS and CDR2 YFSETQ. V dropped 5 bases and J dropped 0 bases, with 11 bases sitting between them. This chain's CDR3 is CASREERLNTEAFF. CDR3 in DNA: TGCGCCAGCAGAGAGGAACGGCTGAACACTGAAGCTTTCTTT.

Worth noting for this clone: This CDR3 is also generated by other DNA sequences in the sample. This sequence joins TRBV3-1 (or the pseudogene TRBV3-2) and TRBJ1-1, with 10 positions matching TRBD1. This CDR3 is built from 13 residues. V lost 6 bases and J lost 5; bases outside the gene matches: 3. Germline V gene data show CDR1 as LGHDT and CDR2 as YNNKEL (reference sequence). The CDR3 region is CASSRTGGTEAFF. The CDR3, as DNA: TGTGCCAGCAGTAGGACAGGGGGGACTGAAGCTTTCTTT.

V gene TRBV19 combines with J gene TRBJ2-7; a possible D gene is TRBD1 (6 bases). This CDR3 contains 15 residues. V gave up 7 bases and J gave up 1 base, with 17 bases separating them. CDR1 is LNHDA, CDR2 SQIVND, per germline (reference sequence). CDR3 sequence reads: CASNPNPGQSYEQYF. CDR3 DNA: TGTGCCAGTAACCCAAACCCAGGACAGTCCTACGAGCAGTACTTC.

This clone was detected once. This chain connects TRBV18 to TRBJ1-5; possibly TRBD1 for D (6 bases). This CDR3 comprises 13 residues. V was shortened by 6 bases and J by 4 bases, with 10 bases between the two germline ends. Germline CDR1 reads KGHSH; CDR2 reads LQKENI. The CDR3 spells CASSADRNQPQHF. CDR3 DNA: TGTGCCAGCTCCGCGGACAGAAATCAGCCCCAGCATTTT. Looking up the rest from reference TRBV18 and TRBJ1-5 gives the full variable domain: NAGVMQNPRHLVRRRGQEARLRCSPMKGHSHVYWYRQLPEEGLKFMVYLQKENIIDESGMPKERFSAEFPKEGPSILRIQQVVRGDSAAYFCASSADRNQPQHFGDGTRLSIL.

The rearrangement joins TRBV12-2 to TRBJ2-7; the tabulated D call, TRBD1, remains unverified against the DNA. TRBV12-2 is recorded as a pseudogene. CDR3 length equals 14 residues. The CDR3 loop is CASRLTGGSYEQYF. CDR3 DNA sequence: TGTGCAAGTCGCTTGACAGGGGGCTCCTACGAGCAGTACTTC.

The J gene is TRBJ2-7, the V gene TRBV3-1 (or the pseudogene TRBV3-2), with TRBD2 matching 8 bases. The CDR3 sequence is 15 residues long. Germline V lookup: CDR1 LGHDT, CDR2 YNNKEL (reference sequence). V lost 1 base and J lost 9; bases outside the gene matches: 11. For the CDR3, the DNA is TGTGCCAGCAGCCAAGGGGCAGGCGGGGGGATTGGGCAGTACTTC. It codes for CASSQGAGGGIGQYF.

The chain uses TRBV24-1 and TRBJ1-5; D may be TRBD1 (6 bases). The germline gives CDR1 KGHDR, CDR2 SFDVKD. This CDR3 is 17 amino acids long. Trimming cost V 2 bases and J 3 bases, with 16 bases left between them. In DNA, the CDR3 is TGTGCCACCAGTGATTCCCGGACAGAAACCAACAATCAGCCCCAGCATTTT. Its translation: CATSDSRTETNNQPQHF.

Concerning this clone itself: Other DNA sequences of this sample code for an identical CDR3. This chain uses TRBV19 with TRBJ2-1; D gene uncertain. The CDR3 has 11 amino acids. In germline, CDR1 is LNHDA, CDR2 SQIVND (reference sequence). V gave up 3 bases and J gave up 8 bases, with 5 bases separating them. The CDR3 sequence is CASSIRDEQFF. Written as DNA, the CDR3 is TGTGCCAGTAGTATTAGAGATGAGCAGTTCTTC.

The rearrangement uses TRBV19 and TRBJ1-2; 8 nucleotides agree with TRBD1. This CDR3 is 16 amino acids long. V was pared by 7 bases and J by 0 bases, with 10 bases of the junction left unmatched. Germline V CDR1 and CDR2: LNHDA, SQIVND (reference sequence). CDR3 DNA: TGTGCCAGTACCCCGGACAGGGCCGGAGCTAACTATGGCTACACCTTC. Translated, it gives CASTPDRAGANYGYTF.

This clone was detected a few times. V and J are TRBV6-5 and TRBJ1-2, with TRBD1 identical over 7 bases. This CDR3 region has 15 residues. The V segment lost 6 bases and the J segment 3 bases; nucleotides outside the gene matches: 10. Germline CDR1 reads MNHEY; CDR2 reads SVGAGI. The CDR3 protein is CASRLSRDSHYGYTF. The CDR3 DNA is TGTGCCAGCAGGTTGTCCCGGGACAGTCACTATGGCTACACCTTC.

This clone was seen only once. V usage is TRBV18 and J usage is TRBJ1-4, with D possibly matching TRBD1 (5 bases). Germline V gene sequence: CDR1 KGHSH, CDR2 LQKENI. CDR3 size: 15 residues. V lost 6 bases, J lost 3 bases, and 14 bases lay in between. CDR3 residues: CASSAQGPANEKLFF. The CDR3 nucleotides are TGTGCCAGCTCTGCGCAGGGTCCGGCTAATGAAAAACTGTTTTTT.

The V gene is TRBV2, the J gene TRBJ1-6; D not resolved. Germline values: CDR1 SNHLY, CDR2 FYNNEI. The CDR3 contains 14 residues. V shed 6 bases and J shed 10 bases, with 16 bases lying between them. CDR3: CASSDIGPGSPLHF. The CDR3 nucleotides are TGTGCCAGCAGCGACATAGGACCGGGATCACCCCTCCACTTT.

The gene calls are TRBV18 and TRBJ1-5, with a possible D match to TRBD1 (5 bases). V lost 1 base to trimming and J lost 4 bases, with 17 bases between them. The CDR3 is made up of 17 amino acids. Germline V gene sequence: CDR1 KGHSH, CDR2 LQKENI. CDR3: CASSPQKWDGGNQPQHF. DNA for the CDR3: TGTGCCAGCTCACCACAAAAGTGGGACGGGGGGAATCAGCCCCAGCATTTT. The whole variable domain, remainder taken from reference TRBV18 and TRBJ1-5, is NAGVMQNPRHLVRRRGQEARLRCSPMKGHSHVYWYRQLPEEGLKFMVYLQKENIIDESGMPKERFSAEFPKEGPSILRIQQVVRGDSAAYFCASSPQKWDGGNQPQHFGDGTRLSIL.

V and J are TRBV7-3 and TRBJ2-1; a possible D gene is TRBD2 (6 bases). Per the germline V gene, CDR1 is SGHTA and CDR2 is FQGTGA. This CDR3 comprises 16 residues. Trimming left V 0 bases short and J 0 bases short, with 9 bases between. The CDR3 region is CASSLTGGSSYNEQFF. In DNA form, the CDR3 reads TGTGCCAGCAGCTTAACTGGGGGGAGCTCCTACAATGAGCAGTTCTTC.

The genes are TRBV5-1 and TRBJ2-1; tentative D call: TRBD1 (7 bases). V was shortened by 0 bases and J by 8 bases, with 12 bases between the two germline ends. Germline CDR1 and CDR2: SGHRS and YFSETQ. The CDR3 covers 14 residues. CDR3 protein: CASSLGQGGDEQFF. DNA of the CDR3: TGCGCCAGCAGCTTGGGACAGGGAGGCGATGAGCAGTTCTTC.

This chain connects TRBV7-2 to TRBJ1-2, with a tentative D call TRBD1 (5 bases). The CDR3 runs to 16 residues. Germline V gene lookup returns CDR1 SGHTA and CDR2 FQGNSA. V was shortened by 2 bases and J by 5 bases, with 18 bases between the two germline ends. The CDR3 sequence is CASSLSEGIAGYGYTF. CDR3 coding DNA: TGTGCCAGCAGCTTATCGGAGGGCATCGCAGGGTATGGCTACACCTTC.

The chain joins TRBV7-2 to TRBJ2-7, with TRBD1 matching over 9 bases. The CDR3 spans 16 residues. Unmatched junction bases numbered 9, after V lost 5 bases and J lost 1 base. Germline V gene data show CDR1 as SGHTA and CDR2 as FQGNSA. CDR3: CASSLPLGTGSYEQYF. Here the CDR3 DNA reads TGTGCCAGCAGCCTACCACTTGGGACAGGGTCCTACGAGCAGTACTTC.

The CDR3 coding sequence is TGTGCCAGCAGCCAAGACGTCCGGGAGCAGTTCTTC. This translates into CASSQDVREQFF. The chain uses TRBV14 and TRBJ2-1; D not resolved. From germline, CDR1 is SGHDN and CDR2 FVKESK. V was trimmed by 0 bases and J by 10 bases, leaving 7 bases between them. The CDR3 is made up of 12 amino acids.